This entry lists 3 T cell receptor beta chains sequenced from one sample in a study of blood T cells in healthy people across ages. Through a sample-barcoded 5' primer and a J-beta primer mix, a second PCR was run for 7 to 11 cycles. TCRdb called the 5' RACE reads again in MiXCR, with one record for every CDR3 protein. The sample carries roughly 500,000 distinct CDR3 sequences, approximately 25% recorded once. Sequencing was carried out using blood. Every receptor here comes from a woman in her sixties or seventies in good health.

This clonotype turned up a few times. V is TRBV12-3 or TRBV12-4 and J is TRBJ2-7; tentatively, D is TRBD1 (6 bases). The V end was cut by 4 bases, the J end by 5 bases, with 9 bases between. This CDR3 has 12 amino acids. The DNA of the CDR3 is TGTGCCAGCAGTTCACAGGGCCACGAGCAGTACTTC. Translating it yields CASSSQGHEQYF.

In its sample, this clonotype was seen a few times. The chain has TRBV6-5 and TRBJ2-7; the match to TRBD2 covers 14 bases. Germline CDR1 is MNHEY and CDR2 is SVGAGI. This CDR3 has 14 residues. V lost 6 bases and J lost 9; bases outside the gene matches: 7. CDR3 sequence (DNA): TGTGCCAGCAGGGCACCGGGACTAGCGGGGGTGCAGTACTTC. It encodes CASRAPGLAGVQYF.

The rearrangement links TRBV10-3 to TRBJ2-7; D possibly corresponds to TRBD2 (6 bases). Germline V lookup: CDR1 ENHRY, CDR2 SYGVKD. CDR3 length equals 13 residues. V dropped 10 bases and J dropped 2 bases, with 15 bases sitting between them. The CDR3 nucleotides read TGTGCCACCGAAGGGACTGAAGCCTACGAGCAGTACTTC. This sequence encodes CATEGTEAYEQYF.